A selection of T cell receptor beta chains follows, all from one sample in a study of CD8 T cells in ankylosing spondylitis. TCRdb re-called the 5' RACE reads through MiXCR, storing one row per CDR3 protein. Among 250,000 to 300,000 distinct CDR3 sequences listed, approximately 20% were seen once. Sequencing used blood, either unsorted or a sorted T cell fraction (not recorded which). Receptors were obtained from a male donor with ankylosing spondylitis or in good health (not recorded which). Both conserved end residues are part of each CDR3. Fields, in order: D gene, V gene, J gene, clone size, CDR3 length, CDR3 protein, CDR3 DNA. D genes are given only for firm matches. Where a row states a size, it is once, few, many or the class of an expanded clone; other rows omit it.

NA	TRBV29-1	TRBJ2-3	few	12	CSVHRVGDTQYF	TGCAGCGTCCACAGGGTTGGAGATACGCAGTATTTT
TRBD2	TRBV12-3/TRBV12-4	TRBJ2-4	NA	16	CASSRTSGSAKNIQYF	TGTGCCAGCAGCAGGACTAGCGGGAGCGCCAAAAACATTCAGTACTTC
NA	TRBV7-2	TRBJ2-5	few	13	CASSLETGETQYF	TGTGCCAGCAGCTTAGAGACCGGAGAGACCCAGTACTTC
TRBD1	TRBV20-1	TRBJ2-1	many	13	CSARDGQGLKQFF	TGCAGTGCTAGAGACGGACAGGGTTTGAAGCAGTTCTTC
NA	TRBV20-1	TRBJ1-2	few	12	CSAPILGYGYTF	TGCAGTGCTCCAATCCTGGGCTATGGCTACACCTTC
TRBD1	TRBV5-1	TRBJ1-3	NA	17	CASSLLFQGAAGNTIYF	TGCGCCAGCAGCTTATTATTTCAGGGGGCTGCCGGAAACACCATATATTTT
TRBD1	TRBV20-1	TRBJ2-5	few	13	CSAYDRGRETQYF	TGCAGTGCTTATGACAGGGGGCGAGAGACCCAGTACTTC
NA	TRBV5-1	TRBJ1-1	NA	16	CASSFGGRTVNTEAFF	TGCGCCAGCAGTTTTGGAGGCAGGACAGTGAACACTGAAGCTTTCTTT
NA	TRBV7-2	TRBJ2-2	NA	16	CASSLVRGAHTGELFF	TGTGCCAGCAGCTTAGTCCGGGGGGCCCATACCGGGGAGCTGTTTTTT
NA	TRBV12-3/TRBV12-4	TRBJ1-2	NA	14	CASSLSYRIYGYTF	TGTGCCAGCAGTTTATCCTACAGGATCTATGGCTACACCTTC
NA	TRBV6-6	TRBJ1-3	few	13	CATTVSSGNTIYF	TGTGCCACAACGGTGAGCTCTGGAAACACCATATATTTT
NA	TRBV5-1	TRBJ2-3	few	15	CASSLAGAPGDTQYF	TGCGCCAGCAGCTTGGCGGGGGCCCCTGGAGATACGCAGTATTTT
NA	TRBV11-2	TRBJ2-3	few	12	CASSLGPQAQYF	TGTGCCAGCAGCTTAGGTCCTCAGGCGCAGTATTTT
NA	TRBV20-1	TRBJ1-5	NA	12	CSASGNNQPQHF	TGCAGTGCCTCCGGGAACAATCAGCCCCAGCATTTT
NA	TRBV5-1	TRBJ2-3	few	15	CASSLGGHLTDTQYF	TGCGCCAGCAGCTTGGGGGGTCATCTCACAGATACGCAGTATTTT
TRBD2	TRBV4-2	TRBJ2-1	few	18	CASSQDYTGTSGSSEQFF	TGTGCCAGCAGCCAAGATTATACCGGGACTAGCGGGAGTAGTGAGCAGTTCTTC
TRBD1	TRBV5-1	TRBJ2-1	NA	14	CASSLWTGDNEQFF	TGCGCCAGCAGCCTGTGGACAGGGGACAATGAGCAGTTCTTC
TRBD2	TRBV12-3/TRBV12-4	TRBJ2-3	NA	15	CASSLQGGGTDTQYF	TGTGCCAGCAGTTTACAGGGAGGGGGCACAGATACGCAGTATTTT
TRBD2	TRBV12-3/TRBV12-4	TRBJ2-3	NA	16	CASSLDRRGATDTQYF	TGTGCCAGCAGTTTAGATCGGCGGGGGGCCACAGATACGCAGTATTTT
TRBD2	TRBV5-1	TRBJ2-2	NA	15	CASSLTRLAAGELFF	TGCGCCAGCAGCTTGACAAGACTAGCGGCCGGGGAGCTGTTTTTT
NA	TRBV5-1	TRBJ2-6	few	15	CASSLTGSGANVLTF	TGCGCCAGCAGCCTCACAGGGTCTGGGGCCAACGTCCTGACTTTC
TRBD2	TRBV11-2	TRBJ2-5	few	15	CASRQPGLAEETQYF	TGTGCCAGCAGGCAACCGGGACTAGCGGAAGAGACCCAGTACTTC
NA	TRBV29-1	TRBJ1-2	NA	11	CSVMEGFGYTF	TGCAGCGTTATGGAGGGGTTTGGCTACACCTTC
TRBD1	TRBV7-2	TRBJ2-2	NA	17	CASSLEWDRVSTGELFF	TGTGCCAGCAGCTTGGAATGGGACAGGGTATCTACCGGGGAGCTGTTTTTT
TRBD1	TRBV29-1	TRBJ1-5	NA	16	CSVGEQGAGGNQPQHF	TGCAGCGTTGGGGAACAGGGGGCTGGGGGCAATCAGCCCCAGCATTTT
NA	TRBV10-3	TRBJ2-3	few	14	CAIRSDQGMDTQYF	TGTGCCATCAGGTCGGACCAGGGGATGGATACGCAGTATTTT
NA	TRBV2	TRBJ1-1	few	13	CASSEVGNGEAFF	TGTGCCAGCAGTGAAGTGGGGAACGGAGAAGCTTTCTTT
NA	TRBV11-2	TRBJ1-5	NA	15	CASSLAGKPNQPQHF	TGTGCCAGCAGCTTAGCGGGCAAGCCCAATCAGCCCCAGCATTTT
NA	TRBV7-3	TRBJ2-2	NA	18	CASSLNSGRRGRTGELFF	TGTGCCAGCAGCTTAAACTCGGGCCGGCGCGGCAGGACCGGGGAGCTGTTTTTT
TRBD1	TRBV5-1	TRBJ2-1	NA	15	CASSLVTGAQNEQFF	TGCGCCAGCAGCTTGGTGACAGGGGCCCAGAATGAGCAGTTCTTC
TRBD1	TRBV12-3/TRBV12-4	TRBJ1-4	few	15	CASSDSGTVNEKLFF	TGTGCCAGCAGTGACTCCGGGACAGTGAATGAAAAACTGTTTTTT
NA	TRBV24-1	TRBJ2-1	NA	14	CATSDRKDVDEQFF	TGTGCCACCAGTGACCGAAAGGACGTCGATGAGCAGTTCTTC
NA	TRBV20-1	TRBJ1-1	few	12	CSAPGLNTEAFF	TGCAGTGCCCCGGGACTGAACACTGAAGCTTTCTTT
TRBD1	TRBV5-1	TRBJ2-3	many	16	CASSFDGQGGTDTQYF	TGCGCCAGCAGCTTCGACGGACAGGGGGGCACAGATACGCAGTATTTT
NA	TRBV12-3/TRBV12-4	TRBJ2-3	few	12	CASNQGPDTQYF	TGTGCCAGCAACCAGGGCCCAGATACGCAGTATTTT
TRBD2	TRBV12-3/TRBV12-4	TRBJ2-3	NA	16	CASSIGTSGSTDTQYF	TGTGCCAGCAGCATAGGGACTAGCGGGAGCACAGATACGCAGTATTTT
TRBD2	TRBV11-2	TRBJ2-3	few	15	CASSKLAVVTDTQYF	TGTGCCAGCAGCAAACTAGCGGTGGTCACAGATACGCAGTATTTT
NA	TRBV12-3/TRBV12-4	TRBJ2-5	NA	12	CASSLPEETQYF	TGTGCCAGCAGTCTACCCGAAGAGACCCAGTACTTC
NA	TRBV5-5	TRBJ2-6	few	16	CASSLDSGIGANVLTF	TGTGCCAGCAGCTTGGATTCAGGGATCGGGGCCAACGTCCTGACTTTC
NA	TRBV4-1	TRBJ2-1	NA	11	CASSRNNEQFF	TGCGCCAGCAGCCGTAACAATGAGCAGTTCTTC
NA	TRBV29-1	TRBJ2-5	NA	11	CSGGPQETQYF	TGCAGCGGGGGACCCCAAGAGACCCAGTACTTC
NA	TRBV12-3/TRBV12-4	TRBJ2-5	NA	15	CASIRGIGSQETQYF	TGTGCCAGCATAAGGGGGATAGGTTCCCAAGAGACCCAGTACTTC
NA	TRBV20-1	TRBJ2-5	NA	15	CSASGGSGRQETQYF	TGCAGTGCTAGCGGCGGGTCGGGGAGGCAGGAGACCCAGTACTTC
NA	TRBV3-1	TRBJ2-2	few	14	CASSQRTNTGELFF	TGTGCCAGCAGCCAACGGACGAACACCGGGGAGCTGTTTTTT
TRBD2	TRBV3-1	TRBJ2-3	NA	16	CASSPMGLAMIDTQYF	TGTGCCAGCAGCCCCATGGGACTAGCAATGATAGATACGCAGTATTTT
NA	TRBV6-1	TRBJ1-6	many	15	CASSEALGEYSPLHF	TGTGCCAGCAGTGAAGCCCTTGGAGAATATTCACCCCTCCACTTT
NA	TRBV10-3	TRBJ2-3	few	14	CAISMDTSTDTQYF	TGTGCCATCAGTATGGACACTAGCACAGATACGCAGTATTTT
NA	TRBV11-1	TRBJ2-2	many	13	CASSLYQTGELFF	TGTGCCAGCAGCTTATATCAGACCGGGGAGCTGTTTTTT
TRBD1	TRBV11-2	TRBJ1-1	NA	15	CASRSGQGLYTEAFF	TGTGCCAGCAGATCCGGACAGGGTCTTTACACTGAAGCTTTCTTT
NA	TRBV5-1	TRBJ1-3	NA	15	CASSSTGFSGNTIYF	TGCGCCAGCAGCTCGACGGGATTCTCTGGAAACACCATATATTTT
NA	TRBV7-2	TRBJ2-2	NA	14	CASSFQAGDLELFF	TGTGCCAGCAGCTTTCAAGCGGGCGATCTCGAGCTGTTTTTT
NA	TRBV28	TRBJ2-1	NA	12	CASYDFNNEQFF	TGTGCCAGCTATGACTTTAACAATGAGCAGTTCTTC
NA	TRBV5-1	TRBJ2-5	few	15	CASSPPGGPFETQYF	TGCGCCAGCAGCCCACCAGGAGGGCCTTTCGAGACCCAGTACTTC
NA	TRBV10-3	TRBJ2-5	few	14	CASQGGGNQETQYF	TGTGCCAGCCAAGGAGGGGGCAACCAAGAGACCCAGTACTTC
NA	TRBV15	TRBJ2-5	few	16	CATSRDQLLVGETQYF	TGTGCCACCAGCAGAGATCAGTTGCTAGTGGGGGAGACCCAGTACTTC
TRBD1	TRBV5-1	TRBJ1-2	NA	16	CASSRVGQGATDGYTF	TGCGCCAGCAGCCGGGTCGGACAGGGGGCGACTGATGGCTACACCTTC
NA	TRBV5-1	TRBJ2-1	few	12	CASSLNFNEQFF	TGCGCCAGCAGCCTAAACTTCAATGAGCAGTTCTTC
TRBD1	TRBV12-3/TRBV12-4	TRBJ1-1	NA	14	CASSSWDRDTEAFF	TGTGCCAGCAGTTCCTGGGACAGGGACACTGAAGCTTTCTTT
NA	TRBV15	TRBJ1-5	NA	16	CATSRRSGAAGQPQHF	TGTGCCACCAGCAGGCGGTCTGGGGCGGCGGGTCAGCCCCAGCATTTT
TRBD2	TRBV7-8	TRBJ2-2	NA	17	CASSPGGATMNTGELFF	TGTGCCAGCAGCCCCGGGGGGGCCACTATGAACACCGGGGAGCTGTTTTTT